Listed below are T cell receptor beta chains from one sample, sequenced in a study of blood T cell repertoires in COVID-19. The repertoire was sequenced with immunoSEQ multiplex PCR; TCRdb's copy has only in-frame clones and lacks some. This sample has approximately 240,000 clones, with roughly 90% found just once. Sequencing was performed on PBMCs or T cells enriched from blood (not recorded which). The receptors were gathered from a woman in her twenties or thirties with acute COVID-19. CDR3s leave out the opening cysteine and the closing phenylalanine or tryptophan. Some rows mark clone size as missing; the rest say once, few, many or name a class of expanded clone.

ASSLRTSMDTQY	12	TRBJ2-3	NA	TRBV28
ASSILGAANTGELF	14	TRBJ2-2	NA	TRBV19
ASSTPPWDRKETQY	14	TRBJ2-5	NA	TRBV7-9
SIDTGGYT	8	TRBJ1-2	NA	TRBV29-1
ASSPVVGGAGELF	13	TRBJ2-2	NA	TRBV7-9
ASSLVQGQQPQH	12	TRBJ1-5	once	TRBV7-2
ASSWGQGPTYEQY	13	TRBJ2-7	NA	TRBV5-4
ASSPDRGGITEAF	13	TRBJ1-1	NA	TRBV2
ATSGPGVGYEQY	12	TRBJ2-7	NA	TRBV19
ASSPGGKNIQY	11	TRBJ2-4	NA	TRBV18
ASRSGQGATGELF	13	TRBJ2-2	NA	TRBV28
ASSPTGSQGGYT	12	TRBJ1-2	NA	TRBV6-5
ASIFGTGNTEAF	12	TRBJ1-1	NA	TRBV19
ASSSGQGRQPQH	12	TRBJ1-5	NA	TRBV6-5
ASSQERDTQY	10	TRBJ2-3	NA	TRBV3-1/TRBV3-2
ASKGQGTDNSPLH	13	TRBJ1-6	NA	TRBV27
ASSSTGNTIY	10	TRBJ1-3	NA	TRBV3-1/TRBV3-2
ATSRGFDAGQGSRNQPQH	18	TRBJ1-5	NA	TRBV15
ASSITGTGELF	11	TRBJ2-2	NA	TRBV28
ASSLGRSEAF	10	TRBJ1-1	NA	TRBV28
ASSRLLAGNTGELF	14	TRBJ2-2	NA	TRBV14
ASCIGGAADTQY	12	TRBJ2-3	NA	TRBV2
ASSVHSGQGAGNTQY	15	TRBJ2-3	NA	TRBV9
ASSETGSGYT	10	TRBJ1-2	NA	TRBV28
ASSGRPANEKLF	12	TRBJ1-4	NA	TRBV3-1/TRBV3-2
ASSVDPLQGSSTDTQY	16	TRBJ2-3	NA	TRBV9
ASSQPGHRGSDTQY	14	TRBJ2-3	NA	TRBV3-1/TRBV3-2
ASKSREGDQETQY	13	TRBJ2-5	NA	TRBV19
SVEEAGTDTQY	11	TRBJ2-3	NA	TRBV29-1
ASSISGQPAYNEQF	14	TRBJ2-1	NA	TRBV2
ASSQITGGNQPQH	13	TRBJ1-5	NA	TRBV19
ASSLAANQPQH	11	TRBJ1-5	NA	TRBV7-2
ASSPKRQYNEQF	12	TRBJ2-1	NA	TRBV7-9
ASSSGTSGRTPYEQY	15	TRBJ2-7	NA	TRBV6-2/TRBV6-3
ASSGGINTGELF	12	TRBJ2-2	NA	TRBV6-2/TRBV6-3